One sample yielded the 31 T cell receptor beta chains listed below, sequenced in a study of Graves' ophthalmopathy and Graves' hyperthyroidism. RNA transcripts were the source from which TCR beta CDR3 regions were amplified. First-round RT-PCR with HTBI primers preceded a second-round multiplex PCR. TCRdb re-called the multiplex PCR reads through MiXCR, storing one row per CDR3 protein. The profile covers about 400,000 distinct CDR3 sequences, with about 17% appearing a single time and roughly 1.5% taken by the ten largest. Sequencing was done on a sample of peripheral blood. The receptors were gathered from a woman under 30 with Graves' ophthalmopathy.

In regard to this clonotype: The junction departs from germline at one end; a sequencing error may be responsible. V usage is TRBV14 and J usage is TRBJ2-5, with D uncertain. This CDR3 has 13 amino acids. The germline V gene has CDR1 SGHDN and CDR2 FVKESK. The CDR3 reads CAISRLEVETQYF. The CDR3 nucleotides are TGTGCCATCAGCCGACTCGAGGTAGAGACCCAGTACTTC.

This clonotype was recorded at least ten times. The chain combines TRBV12-3 or TRBV12-4 with TRBJ1-6, with TRBD1 matching over 8 bases. The CDR3 extends over 17 amino acids. Trimming took 6 bases from V and 0 from J; bases not matched to a gene: 7. The CDR3, as DNA: TGTGCCAGCAGGCCAGCCGGGACAGGCTCCTATAATTCACCCCTCCACTTT. It encodes CASRPAGTGSYNSPLHF.

This clonotype occurred many times. V usage is TRBV27 and J usage is TRBJ1-2; 7 positions match TRBD1. V was clipped by 7 bases and J by 2 bases; unmatched bases: 4. Germline V gene sequence: CDR1 MNHEY, CDR2 SMNVEV (reference sequence). The CDR3 loop spans 13 amino acids. CDR3 region: CASTPTGNYGYTF. Here the CDR3 DNA reads TGTGCCAGCACCCCGACAGGGAACTATGGCTACACCTTC.

This clonotype has ten or more counts. The gene calls are TRBV7-2 and TRBJ2-7, with D possibly TRBD2 on 6 matching bases. This CDR3 region has 16 residues. Trimming removed 4 bases at V and 7 bases at J, with 23 bases between. CDR1 is SGHTA, CDR2 FQGNSA, per germline. The CDR3 nucleotides read TGTGCCAGCAGCTCGCTGCCCTCGGGACTCGGGGTGGAGCAGTACTTC. Translation: CASSSLPSGLGVEQYF.

This clonotype turned up a few times. The rearrangement uses TRBV7-2 and TRBJ2-2; 10 bases line up with TRBD2. This CDR3 spans 17 amino acids. V shed 0 bases, J shed 3 bases, and the junction held 4 bases outside the gene matches. The germline gives CDR1 SGHTA, CDR2 FQGNSA. The chain's CDR3 is CASSLARLAGDTGELFF. CDR3 nucleotides: TGTGCCAGCAGCTTAGCGCGGCTAGCGGGGGACACCGGGGAGCTGTTTTTT. Combining the CDR3 with reference TRBV7-2 and TRBJ2-2 gives the whole variable domain GAGVSQSPSNKVTEKGKDVELRCDPISGHTALYWYRQSLGQGLEFLIYFQGNSAPDKSGLPSDRFSAERTGGSVSTLTIQRTQQEDSAVYLCASSLARLAGDTGELFFGEGSRLTVL.

This clonotype was seen at least ten times. This chain connects TRBV11-2 to TRBJ2-1; 11 bases are shared with TRBD2. From germline, CDR1 is SGHAT and CDR2 FQNNGV. Germline trimming cut 4 bases from V and 1 base from J; bases unmatched to any gene: 15. The CDR3 contains 20 residues. The CDR3 region has the DNA TGTGCCAGCAGCTCTCAAGGGCGGGTAGCGGGAGGGGGGTCCTACAATGAGCAGTTCTTC. It encodes CASSSQGRVAGGGSYNEQFF.

V gene TRBV13 combines with J gene TRBJ2-5; D call uncertain. Trimming shortened V by 0 bases and J by 5 bases, and 16 bases separated the two germline ends. The CDR3 runs to 16 residues. Germline values: CDR1 PRHDT, CDR2 FYEKMQ (reference sequence). The CDR3 reads CASSLGLGVFRETQYF. The CDR3 DNA reads TGTGCCAGCAGCTTAGGTCTTGGGGTCTTCCGGGAGACCCAGTACTTC.

V is TRBV20-1 and J is TRBJ2-5; 14 nucleotides match TRBD2. This CDR3 is 17 amino acids long. V was clipped by 4 bases and J by 4 bases; unmatched bases: 11. Germline CDR1 reads DFQATT; CDR2 reads SNEGSKA (reference sequence). The CDR3 sequence: CSAMTSGRAWWGETQYF. The CDR3 DNA reads TGCAGTGCTATGACTAGCGGGAGGGCCTGGTGGGGAGAGACCCAGTACTTC.

This clonotype was counted many times. The chain uses TRBV6-1 and TRBJ1-5; a weak D match, TRBD1 (6 bases). This CDR3 is 16 amino acids long. Per the germline V gene, CDR1 is MNHNS and CDR2 is SASEGT. The ends were cut back, 7 bases at V and 2 bases at J, with 18 bases in the middle. The chain's CDR3 is CASTLNPRGGNQPQHF. DNA for the CDR3: TGTGCCAGCACCTTAAACCCCAGGGGTGGCAATCAGCCCCAGCATTTT.

The chain couples TRBV20-1 to TRBJ1-1, with a tentative D call TRBD1 (6 bases). There are 11 residues in the CDR3. From germline, CDR1 is DFQATT and CDR2 SNEGSKA (reference sequence). CDR3 bases: TGCAGGGTAGGACAGCTTTATGAAGCTTTCTTT. This encodes CRVGQLYEAFF.

This clonotype was counted ten times or more. This chain joins TRBV6-1 and TRBJ2-5; 14 nucleotides match TRBD2. The germline CDR1 and CDR2 sequences are MNHNS and SASEGT. This CDR3 spans 16 amino acids. Germline trimming cut 7 bases from V and 3 bases from J; bases unmatched to any gene: 7. The chain's CDR3 is CASTQGLAGDEETQYF. Here the CDR3 DNA reads TGTGCCAGCACCCAGGGACTAGCGGGAGATGAAGAGACCCAGTACTTC.

This clonotype was detected ten times or more. The chain carries TRBV7-8 and TRBJ2-7; D is perhaps TRBD1 or TRBD2 (5 bases each). Germline V gene lookup returns CDR1 SGHVS and CDR2 FQNEAQ. Trimming removed 5 bases from V and 7 bases from J, with 18 bases in between. The CDR3 runs to 14 residues. CDR3 nucleotides: TGTGCCAGCAGCGCCGGGGCATACCGAGGGGAGCAGTACTTC. Translation gives CASSAGAYRGEQYF.

The table lists this clonotype with many counts. The chain has TRBV6-2 or TRBV6-3 and TRBJ2-5, with D perhaps TRBD2 (7 bases). Between the trimmed V and J ends, which lost 7 bases and 5 bases, there was a span of 17 bases. This CDR3 spans 14 amino acids. Germline CDR1 reads MNHEY; CDR2 reads SVGEGT. The CDR3: CASTKARGHETQYF. CDR3 in DNA: TGTGCCAGCACCAAGGCGCGGGGGCACGAGACCCAGTACTTC.

A few counts support this clonotype. V usage is TRBV12-3 or TRBV12-4 and J usage is TRBJ2-7, with D possibly being TRBD2 (5 bases). V was cut by 3 bases and J by 0 bases, with 15 bases left in between. CDR3 size: 16 residues. The CDR3 nucleotides are TGTGCCAGCAGTTTTCAGCCCACCGGGATCTCCTACGAGCAGTACTTC. Translated: CASSFQPTGISYEQYF.

This clonotype was observed many times. V usage is TRBV7-8 and J usage is TRBJ2-7; a possible D gene is TRBD1 (7 bases). The CDR3 loop spans 15 amino acids. The V end lost 3 bases, the J end lost 0 bases, and 12 bases lay between the germline ends. Germline V lookup: CDR1 SGHVS, CDR2 FQNEAQ. This CDR3 is CASSFGRDSSYEQYF. The CDR3 bases are TGTGCCAGCAGCTTTGGGCGGGACAGCTCCTACGAGCAGTACTTC.

This clonotype was recorded at least ten times. CDR3 nucleotides: TGTGCCAGCAGCTCCCGGGGGGGGGCACTGGGGGAGACCCAGTACTTC. Translated, it gives CASSSRGGALGETQYF. This chain links TRBV7-2 with TRBJ2-5; 8 bases are shared with TRBD2. J gave up 5 bases and V 4 bases, and 12 bases lay outside the gene matches. CDR3 length: 16 amino acids. Per germline, CDR1 SGHTA and CDR2 FQGNSA.

The CDR3 here is CSVDSGVNTIYF. CDR3 in DNA: TGCAGCGTTGATTCAGGGGTTAACACCATATATTTT. The chain couples TRBV29-1 to TRBJ1-3; weak D call: TRBD1 (6 bases). Germline loops: CDR1 SQVTM, CDR2 ANQGSEA. CDR3 size: 12 residues. V was clipped by 3 bases and J by 7 bases, with 10 bases between them.

In its sample, this clonotype was seen many times. The rearrangement links TRBV6-1 to TRBJ2-7; D not certain. Germline CDR1 and CDR2: MNHNS and SASEGT. The CDR3 sequence is 13 residues long. With 7 bases removed from V and 6 bases from J, the gap between germline ends came to 16 bases. The CDR3 DNA follows: TGTGCCAGCAATAAAGACTGGGGTGCCGAGCAGTACTTC. Amino acids: CASNKDWGAEQYF.

This clonotype was counted ten times or more. V is TRBV28 and J is TRBJ1-2, with 7 bases lining up with TRBD1. The junction had 11 bases not matched to a gene; V was cut back by 5 bases and J by 5 bases. The length of the CDR3 is 15 residues. Germline lookup yields CDR1 MDHEN and CDR2 SYDVKM. The CDR3 loop is CASSPTGDFLYGYTF. CDR3 DNA sequence: TGTGCCAGCAGTCCCACAGGGGACTTCTTATATGGCTACACCTTC.

The sample holds a few counts of this clonotype. V usage is TRBV20-1 and J usage is TRBJ2-5; tentatively, D is TRBD1 (5 bases). V lost 3 bases and J lost 5, with 13 bases in between. CDR1 is DFQATT, CDR2 SNEGSKA, per germline (reference sequence). CDR3 length equals 13 residues. The DNA for the CDR3 is TGCAGTGCTAGGTTCGGACACTTGGAGACCCAGTACTTC. Translating gives CSARFGHLETQYF.

In its sample, this clonotype was seen many times. The rearrangement joins TRBV15 to TRBJ2-5; 14 nucleotides match TRBD2. CDR3 size: 15 residues. The germline gives CDR1 LNHNV, CDR2 YYDKDF (reference sequence). With 5 bases clipped from V and 4 bases from J, the junction kept 3 bases outside the gene matches. CDR3 amino acids: CATSGGLAGAETQYF. The CDR3 bases are TGTGCCACCAGCGGGGGACTAGCGGGAGCAGAGACCCAGTACTTC.

This clonotype was detected many times. The J gene is TRBJ1-5, the V gene TRBV12-3 or TRBV12-4; D may be TRBD1 (6 bases). V was cut by 5 bases and J by 4 bases, with 21 bases left in between. This CDR3 spans 17 amino acids. The CDR3 reads CASSLGGGGMMNQPQHF. The CDR3 nucleotides are TGTGCCAGCAGTCTAGGGGGGGGGGGGATGATGAATCAGCCCCAGCATTTT.

Many counts were recorded for this clonotype. This chain links TRBV28 with TRBJ2-5; possible D gene TRBD2, 5 bases. The germline CDR1 and CDR2 sequences are MDHEN and SYDVKM. The CDR3 is 12 residues long. V was trimmed by 5 bases and J by 7 bases, leaving 11 bases between them. This CDR3 is CASSQERPTQYF. CDR3 nucleotide sequence: TGTGCCAGCAGTCAGGAGCGGCCGACCCAGTACTTC.

This clonotype was recorded at least ten times. The chain uses TRBV30 and TRBJ1-2; possibly TRBD1 for D (5 bases). This CDR3 region has 16 residues. Trimming stripped 0 bases from V and 7 bases from J, with 21 bases between. Germline CDR1 reads GTSNPN; CDR2 reads SVGIG (reference sequence). This CDR3 reads CAWSVSGVSRESGYTF. The CDR3 region has the DNA TGTGCCTGGAGTGTATCAGGAGTTAGCAGGGAATCTGGCTACACCTTC. Full variable domain (rest looked up from reference TRBV30 and TRBJ1-2): SQTIHQWPATLVQPVGSPLSLECTVEGTSNPNLYWYRQAAGRGLQLLFYSVGIGQISSEVPQNLSASRPQDRQFILSSKKLLLSDSGFYLCAWSVSGVSRESGYTFGSGTRLTVV.

This clonotype was observed at least ten times. The chain uses TRBV19 and TRBJ2-7; 7 bases agree with TRBD1. V gave up 3 bases and J gave up 6 bases; unmatched junction bases: 2. The germline CDR1 and CDR2 sequences are LNHDA and SQIVND (reference sequence). The CDR3 totals 12 residues. This CDR3 reads CASSIRTGEQYF. The CDR3, as DNA: TGTGCCAGTAGTATCCGGACAGGCGAGCAGTACTTC.

This clonotype was seen many times. The chain is built from TRBV12-3 or TRBV12-4 and TRBJ1-2; D gene uncertain. This CDR3 comprises 13 residues. Trimming removed 0 bases at V and 5 bases at J, with 7 bases between. The CDR3 here is CASSLATGYGYTF. The DNA of the CDR3 is TGTGCCAGCAGTTTAGCGACTGGTTATGGCTACACCTTC.

This clonotype was seen at least ten times. V gene TRBV20-1 combines with J gene TRBJ1-5; 12 nucleotides align to TRBD1. This CDR3 region has 17 residues. In germline, CDR1 is DFQATT, CDR2 SNEGSKA (reference sequence). The ends lost 4 bases at V and 5 bases at J; junction bases unmatched: 12. This CDR3 is CSATQYQGQGADQPQHF. CDR3 in DNA: TGCAGTGCTACTCAGTATCAGGGACAGGGGGCGGATCAGCCCCAGCATTTT.

This clonotype has a count of ten or more. J is TRBJ2-5 and V is TRBV6-2 or TRBV6-3; the match to TRBD1 covers 8 bases. The germline V gene has CDR1 MNHEY and CDR2 SVGEGT. J lost 2 bases, V lost 4 bases, and 9 bases had no gene match. The CDR3 contains 16 residues. CDR3 loop: CASSFRRGRGQETQYF. The CDR3 nucleotides read TGTGCCAGCAGTTTCCGCAGGGGGCGCGGGCAAGAGACCCAGTACTTC.

This clonotype was detected ten times or more. DNA for the CDR3: TGCAGTGCTAGAGATATTTCGGGTGGGGTAGCTTTCTTT. The encoded protein is CSARDISGGVAFF. V is TRBV20-1 and J is TRBJ1-1; D is uncertain. Germline V lookup: CDR1 DFQATT, CDR2 SNEGSKA (reference sequence). Trimming left V 0 bases short and J 10 bases short, with 15 bases between. The CDR3 is made up of 13 amino acids.

The chain carries TRBV10-3 and TRBJ2-2, with D hard to call. Trimming left V 6 bases short and J 1 base short, with 3 bases between. This CDR3 has 12 residues. Per the germline V gene, CDR1 is ENHRY and CDR2 is SYGVKD. In DNA form, the CDR3 reads TGTGCCATCAGCGTGAACACCGGGGAGCTGTTTTTT. Translating it yields CAISVNTGELFF.

This clonotype was picked up many times. CDR3 in amino acids: CASSPYQGRGNTGELFF. The DNA of the CDR3 is TGTGCCAGCAGCCCGTACCAGGGAAGGGGGAACACCGGGGAGCTGTTTTTT. The gene calls are TRBV6-4 and TRBJ2-2, with D possibly matching TRBD1 (5 bases). CDR1 is MRHNA and CDR2 is SNTAGT in the germline V gene. This CDR3 contains 17 residues. The V gene lost 6 bases and the J gene lost 1 base, with 18 bases spanning the gap.